Shown below are 26 T cell receptor beta chains from a single sample sequenced in a study of spatial heterogeneity in lung cancer. TCRdb fed the 5' RACE reads into MiXCR, producing one record per CDR3 protein. This sample has thousands of distinct CDR3 sequences, with 5% to 6.5% found just once. Noted time point: sample taken at primary tumor resection. Sequencing of whole RNA from tumor, nontumor lung or frozen PBMC involved no sorting. The sample was PBMCs, taken at surgery. These receptors were obtained from a male donor with early-stage non-small cell lung cancer.

In its sample, this clonotype was seen many times. The chain is built from TRBV7-8 and TRBJ2-7, with 9 bases identical to TRBD1. Per the germline V gene, CDR1 is SGHVS and CDR2 is FQNEAQ. J gave up 5 bases and V 3 bases, and 14 bases lay outside the gene matches. This CDR3 has 17 residues. CDR3 nucleotides: TGTGCCAGCAGCTTTTTCGGACAGGGGAGATATGGGGACGAGCAGTACTTC. Amino acids: CASSFFGQGRYGDEQYF.

This clonotype was detected many times. The CDR3 loop reads CAISAGLAGGPSDEQFF. DNA for the CDR3: TGTGCCATCAGTGCCGGACTAGCGGGAGGGCCGAGCGATGAGCAGTTCTTC. This sequence joins TRBV10-3 and TRBJ2-1; 15 nucleotides match TRBD2. CDR3 length: 17 amino acids. CDR1 and CDR2 (germline): ENHRY, SYGVKD. Trimming removed 4 bases from V and 8 bases from J; junction bases left unmatched: 9.

This clonotype was detected many times. This chain uses TRBV2 with TRBJ2-1; 7 nucleotides align to TRBD1. The germline CDR1 and CDR2 sequences are SNHLY and FYNNEI. V lost 10 bases to trimming and J lost 9 bases; unmatched junction nucleotides: 15. The CDR3 runs to 14 residues. The CDR3 DNA is TGTGCCATTAGGGTAGGGGGCACGGTCGGTGAGCAGTTCTTC. Translation gives CAIRVGGTVGEQFF.

This clonotype was counted between two and nine times. The V call is TRBV28, the J call TRBJ1-2; D may be TRBD1 (6 bases). V was cut by 5 bases and J by 6 bases, with 13 bases left in between. Germline V gene data show CDR1 as MDHEN and CDR2 as SYDVKM. CDR3 length: 13 amino acids. In nucleotides, the CDR3 is TGTGCCAGCAGTGAACAGGGAGCGGATGGCTACACCTTC. Translation: CASSEQGADGYTF.

The V and J genes are TRBV4-2 and TRBJ2-2, with 7 bases that match TRBD1. From germline, CDR1 is LGHNA and CDR2 YNFKEQ. The ends lost 1 base at V and 6 bases at J; junction bases unmatched: 8. The CDR3 has 16 amino acids. CDR3 in DNA: TGTGCCAGCAGCCAAGCTAACAGGGGCGGTGCCGGGGAGCTGTTTTTT. Protein: CASSQANRGGAGELFF.

This clonotype was observed many times. The chain has TRBV11-2 and TRBJ2-1; 7 bases match TRBD2. This CDR3 is built from 16 residues. The V and J ends lost 6 bases and 4 bases, in that order; junction bases with no gene match: 12. The germline gives CDR1 SGHAT, CDR2 FQNNGV. The CDR3 sequence is CASRSPLAGPYNEQFF. The CDR3 DNA sequence: TGTGCCAGCAGATCCCCATTAGCGGGCCCATACAATGAGCAGTTCTTC. Combining the CDR3 with reference TRBV11-2 and TRBJ2-1 gives the whole variable domain EAGVAQSPRYKIIEKRQSVAFWCNPISGHATLYWYQQILGQGPKLLIQFQNNGVVDDSQLPKDRFSAERLKGVDSTLKIQPAKLEDSAVYLCASRSPLAGPYNEQFFGPGTRLTVL.

This clonotype was picked up many times. The gene calls are TRBV20-1 and TRBJ2-3; TRBD1 matches 9 bases. This CDR3 has 13 amino acids. After removal of 6 bases from V and 6 bases from J, the junction contained 7 bases not matched to a gene. The germline V gene encodes CDR1 DFQATT and CDR2 SNEGSKA (reference sequence). The CDR3 region is CSAPGQGRDTQYF. The CDR3 DNA reads TGCAGTGCCCCAGGACAGGGGAGGGATACGCAGTATTTT.

This clonotype was counted many times. V is TRBV20-1 and J is TRBJ2-1; the D gene is possibly TRBD2 (7 bases). Germline V gene lookup returns CDR1 DFQATT and CDR2 SNEGSKA (reference sequence). This CDR3 spans 15 amino acids. CDR3 in DNA: TGCAGGGCTCTGAAGGGGGGGAGCTCCTACAATGAGCAGTTCTTC. This translates into CRALKGGSSYNEQFF.

This clonotype was counted many times. V usage is TRBV27 and J usage is TRBJ1-1; possibly TRBD1 for D (5 bases). Trimming took 4 bases from V and 10 from J, leaving 22 bases between them. CDR3 size: 15 residues. The germline V gene has CDR1 MNHEY and CDR2 SMNVEV (reference sequence). The DNA of the CDR3 is TGTGCCAGCAGTTCCCCACAGGTCTACGGAGGGGCAGCTTTCTTT. Amino acids: CASSSPQVYGGAAFF.

Ten or more counts support this clonotype. The J gene is TRBJ1-2, the V gene TRBV29-1, with no clear D. Germline loops: CDR1 SQVTM, CDR2 ANQGSEA. The CDR3 sequence is 14 residues long. V gave up 0 bases and J gave up 8 bases, with 16 bases separating them. The CDR3 spells CSVEELSPQGGYTF. The CDR3 DNA reads TGCAGCGTTGAAGAACTCTCCCCTCAAGGCGGCTACACCTTC.

This clonotype was seen at least ten times. This chain connects TRBV3-1 to TRBJ2-1; no reliable D call. The CDR3 has 11 amino acids. Trimming pared 2 bases from V and 8 bases from J, leaving 4 bases between. CDR1 and CDR2 (germline): LGHDT, YNNKEL (reference sequence). CDR3 region: CASSQSYEQFF. DNA of the CDR3: TGTGCCAGCAGCCAAAGTTATGAGCAGTTCTTC.

This clonotype was observed at least ten times. The chain couples TRBV30 to TRBJ1-6; no clear D. This CDR3 contains 12 residues. Germline loops: CDR1 GTSNPN, CDR2 SVGIG (reference sequence). Trimming removed 2 bases from V and 7 bases from J, with 6 bases in between. CDR3 loop: CAWSSRNSPLHF. As DNA, the CDR3 is TGTGCCTGGAGTTCGAGGAATTCACCCCTCCACTTT.

The table lists this clonotype with many counts. This rearrangement joins TRBV10-3 to TRBJ2-1; D unresolved. The CDR3 is made up of 15 amino acids. Germline V gene sequence: CDR1 ENHRY, CDR2 SYGVKD. The V gene lost 3 bases and the J gene lost 1 base, with 10 bases spanning the gap. The CDR3 coding sequence is TGTGCCATCAGTGAAGGTCTAGTTTCCTACAATGAGCAGTTCTTC. This translates into CAISEGLVSYNEQFF.

By sample fraction, this clonotype is medium-sized. The genes are TRBV18 and TRBJ2-1; TRBD2 aligns across 11 bases. Looked up from germline, CDR1 is KGHSH and CDR2 is LQKENI. The CDR3 is 15 residues long. V lost 2 bases to trimming and J lost 4 bases; unmatched junction nucleotides: 1. The CDR3 DNA is TGTGCCAGCTCACCAAGGACTAGCGGGTACAATGAGCAGTTCTTC. Residues: CASSPRTSGYNEQFF. Drawing the rest from reference TRBV18 and TRBJ2-1, the complete variable domain is NAGVMQNPRHLVRRRGQEARLRCSPMKGHSHVYWYRQLPEEGLKFMVYLQKENIIDESGMPKERFSAEFPKEGPSILRIQQVVRGDSAAYFCASSPRTSGYNEQFFGPGTRLTVL.

In this sample, this clonotype turned up many times. CDR3 in DNA: TGCAGTGCTAGGTTTCCCCGCCGGGACAGGGAACGGAATGAGCAGTTCTTC. Translating gives CSARFPRRDRERNEQFF. The rearrangement joins TRBV20-1 to TRBJ2-1; 9 bases match TRBD1. CDR1 and CDR2 (germline): DFQATT, SNEGSKA (reference sequence). V was pared by 3 bases and J by 7 bases, with 16 bases of the junction left unmatched. The CDR3 runs to 17 residues.

This clonotype has at least ten counts. The genes are TRBV5-5 and TRBJ1-6; possible D gene TRBD1, 5 bases. CDR1 is SGHKS, CDR2 YYEKEE, per germline (reference sequence). The V and J ends lost 1 base and 8 bases respectively, with 13 bases between them. The CDR3 runs 15 residues. For the CDR3, the DNA is TGTGCCAGCAGCTTGCTTCGCCGGGGCGATTCACCCCTCCACTTT. Translation: CASSLLRRGDSPLHF.

About this clonotype: The junction and the germline gene differ at one end; a read error may be behind it. The chain uses TRBV7-2 and TRBJ2-3; D perhaps matches TRBD1 (6 bases). CDR1 is SGHTA and CDR2 is FQGNSA in the germline V gene. The CDR3 contains 14 residues. The chain's CDR3 is CASSLGGAADNQYF. The CDR3 DNA reads TGCGCCAGCAGCTTAGGGGGAGCGGCAGATAACCAGTATTTT.

This clonotype was recorded many times. The gene calls are TRBV5-6 and TRBJ1-6; TRBD1 aligns across 9 bases. V lost 4 bases, J lost 9 bases, and 8 bases stayed unmatched. CDR3 length: 15 residues. The V gene's germline CDR1 is SGHDT and CDR2 YYEEEE. The CDR3 DNA sequence: TGTGCCAGCAGCGACGTTGGGACAGGGACTTCACCCCTCCACTTT. It yields the protein CASSDVGTGTSPLHF.

This clonotype was detected ten times or more. This chain joins TRBV18 and TRBJ2-3; the D is unclear. Trimming took 0 bases from V and 2 from J, leaving 0 bases between them. The CDR3 extends over 12 amino acids. Germline V gene sequence: CDR1 KGHSH, CDR2 LQKENI. CDR3 in amino acids: CASSPPTDTQYF. The CDR3 nucleotides are TGTGCCAGCTCACCACCCACAGATACGCAGTATTTT.

The chain employs TRBV5-5 and TRBJ2-7; 15 bases align to TRBD2. Germline values: CDR1 SGHKS, CDR2 YYEKEE (reference sequence). After removal of 4 bases from V and 3 bases from J, the junction contained 5 bases not matched to a gene. The CDR3 has 16 amino acids. The CDR3 reads CASSLGTSGRIYEQYF. The CDR3 coding sequence is TGTGCCAGCAGCCTCGGGACTAGCGGGAGGATCTACGAGCAGTACTTC. Drawing the rest from reference TRBV5-5 and TRBJ2-7, the complete variable domain is DAGVTQSPTHLIKTRGQQVTLRCSPISGHKSVSWYQQVLGQGPQFIFQYYEKEERGRGNFPDRFSARQFPNYSSELNVNALLLGDSALYLCASSLGTSGRIYEQYFGPGTRLTVT.

There are many counts of this clonotype. The chain combines TRBV27 with TRBJ1-2; D ambiguous. Trimming pared 7 bases from V and 0 bases from J, leaving 15 bases between. CDR1 and CDR2 from the germline V gene are MNHEY and SMNVEV (reference sequence). This CDR3 comprises 15 residues. CDR3 DNA sequence: TGTGCCAGCACGACGAACACTAGGGCTAACTATGGCTACACCTTC. Amino acids: CASTTNTRANYGYTF.

Many counts were recorded for this clonotype. The rearrangement uses TRBV27 and TRBJ2-1; 8 nucleotides agree with TRBD2. Germline CDR1 is MNHEY and CDR2 is SMNVEV (reference sequence). The junction had 5 bases not matched to a gene; V was cut back by 5 bases and J by 8 bases. The CDR3 contains 13 residues. The CDR3 sequence: CASSRGGPYEQFF. Here the CDR3 DNA reads TGTGCCAGCAGTCGCGGGGGGCCGTATGAGCAGTTCTTC.

At least ten counts were recorded for this clonotype. This sequence joins TRBV10-3 and TRBJ2-3; 9 nucleotides agree with TRBD2. CDR1 and CDR2 (germline): ENHRY, SYGVKD. J gave up 0 bases and V 0 bases, and 7 bases lay outside the gene matches. The CDR3 extends over 18 amino acids. The CDR3 spells CAISESGLAGYSTDTQYF. The CDR3 DNA reads as TGTGCCATCAGTGAGTCTGGGCTAGCGGGATATAGCACAGATACGCAGTATTTT.

This clonotype came up a few times. The V and J genes are TRBV15 and TRBJ2-3, with TRBD1 matching over 10 bases. There are 17 residues in the CDR3. V was pared by 7 bases and J by 5 bases, with 15 bases of the junction left unmatched. CDR1 is LNHNV and CDR2 is YYDKDF in the germline V gene (reference sequence). This CDR3 reads CATTPRQGAVLVDTQYF. CDR3 in DNA: TGTGCCACCACCCCAAGACAGGGGGCAGTATTGGTAGATACGCAGTATTTT. The whole variable domain, filled in from reference TRBV15 and TRBJ2-3, reads DAMVIQNPRYQVTQFGKPVTLSCSQTLNHNVMYWYQQKSSQAPKLLFHYYDKDFNNEADTPDNFQSRRPNTSFCFLDIRSPGLGDTAMYLCATTPRQGAVLVDTQYFGPGTRLTVL.

This clonotype was observed many times. The genes are TRBV18 and TRBJ2-7; possibly TRBD1 for D (5 bases). This CDR3 is 12 amino acids long. Looked up from germline, CDR1 is KGHSH and CDR2 is LQKENI. V was clipped by 4 bases and J by 3 bases, with 7 bases between them. The CDR3 sequence is CASSQQDYEQYF. The CDR3 DNA follows: TGTGCCAGCTCACAACAGGACTACGAGCAGTACTTC.

This clonotype occurred many times. J is TRBJ1-2 and V is TRBV12-3 or TRBV12-4; D gene ambiguous. V lost 5 bases to trimming and J lost 6 bases, with 16 bases between them. CDR3 length: 14 residues. CDR3 DNA: TGTGCCAGCAGTCTAGAGGGAGGCAGAGATGGCTACACCTTC. This sequence encodes CASSLEGGRDGYTF.